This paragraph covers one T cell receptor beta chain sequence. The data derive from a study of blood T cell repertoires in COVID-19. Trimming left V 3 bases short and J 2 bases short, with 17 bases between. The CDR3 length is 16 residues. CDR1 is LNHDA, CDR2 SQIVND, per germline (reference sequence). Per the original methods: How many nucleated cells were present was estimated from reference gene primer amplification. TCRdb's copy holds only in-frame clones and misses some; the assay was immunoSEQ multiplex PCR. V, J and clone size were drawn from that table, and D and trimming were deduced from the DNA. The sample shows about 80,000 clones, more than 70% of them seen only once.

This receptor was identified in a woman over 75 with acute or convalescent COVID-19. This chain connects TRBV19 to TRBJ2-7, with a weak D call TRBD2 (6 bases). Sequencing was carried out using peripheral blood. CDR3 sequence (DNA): TGTGCCAGTAGTATTTCTCCCGGGACTTCCACCTACGAGCAGTACTTC. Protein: CASSISPGTSTYEQYF.